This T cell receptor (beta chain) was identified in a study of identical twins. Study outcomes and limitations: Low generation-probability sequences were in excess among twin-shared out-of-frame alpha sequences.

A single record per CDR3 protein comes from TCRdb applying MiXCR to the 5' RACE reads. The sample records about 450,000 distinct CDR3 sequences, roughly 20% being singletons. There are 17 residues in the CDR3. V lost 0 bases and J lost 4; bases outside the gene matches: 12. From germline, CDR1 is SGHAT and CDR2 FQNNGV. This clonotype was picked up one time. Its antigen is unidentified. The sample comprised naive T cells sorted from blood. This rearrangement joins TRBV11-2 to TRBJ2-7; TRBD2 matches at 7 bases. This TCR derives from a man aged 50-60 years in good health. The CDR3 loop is CASSLDLFGGTGYEQYF. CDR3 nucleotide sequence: TGTGCCAGCAGCTTAGATCTGTTCGGGGGGACGGGGTACGAGCAGTACTTC.